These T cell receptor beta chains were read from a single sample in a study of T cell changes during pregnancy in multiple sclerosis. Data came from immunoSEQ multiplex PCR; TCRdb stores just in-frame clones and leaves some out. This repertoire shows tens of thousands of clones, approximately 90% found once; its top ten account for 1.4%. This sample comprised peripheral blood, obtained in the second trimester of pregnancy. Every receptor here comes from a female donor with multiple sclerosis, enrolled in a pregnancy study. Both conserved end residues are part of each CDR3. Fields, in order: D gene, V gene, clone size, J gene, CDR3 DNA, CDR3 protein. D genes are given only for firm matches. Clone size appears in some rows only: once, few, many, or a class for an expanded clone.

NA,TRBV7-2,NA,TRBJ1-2,TGTGCCAGCAGCGTCCGGGAAGAAGGTGGCTACACCTTC,CASSVREEGGYTF
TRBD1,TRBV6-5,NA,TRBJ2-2,TGTGCCAGTTTGTCGGGGACAGCCCCCGGGGAGCTGTTTTTT,CASLSGTAPGELFF
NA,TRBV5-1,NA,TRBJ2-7,TGCGCCAGCAGCCTAATCGATGGAGCGGGTTACGAGCAGTACTTC,CASSLIDGAGYEQYF
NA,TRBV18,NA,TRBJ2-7,TGTGCCAGCTCACCATTGTACAGCACGATATACGAGCAGTACTTC,CASSPLYSTIYEQYF
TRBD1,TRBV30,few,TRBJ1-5,TGTGCCTGGAGTGTAACAGGGGGAGCGCAGCCCCAGCATTTT,CAWSVTGGAQPQHF
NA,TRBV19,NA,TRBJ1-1,TGTGCCAGTAGTATACCGGGGGTGACTTTGGCTGAAGCTTTCTTT,CASSIPGVTLAEAFF
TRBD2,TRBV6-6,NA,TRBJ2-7,TGTGCCAGCAGTTTTCCCGAGGGCGGGGGGCCCTACGAGCAGTACTTC,CASSFPEGGGPYEQYF
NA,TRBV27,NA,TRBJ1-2,TGTGCCAGCAGCCAGACGGGATATGGCTACACCTTC,CASSQTGYGYTF
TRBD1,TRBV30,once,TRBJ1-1,TGTGCCTGGACTGTAATTGGGACAGGGTCGTCCACTGAAGCTTTCTTT,CAWTVIGTGSSTEAFF
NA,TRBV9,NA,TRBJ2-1,TGTGCCAGCAGCGTAGAGAATCCAGGTTCGGATGAGCAGTTCTTC,CASSVENPGSDEQFF
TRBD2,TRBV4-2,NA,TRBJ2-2,TGTGCCAGCAGCCAAGCTAGCGGGTACACCGGGGAGCTGTTTTTT,CASSQASGYTGELFF
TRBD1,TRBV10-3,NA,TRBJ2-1,TGTGCCATCAGTGTAGGGGACAGGGTTGGCGTGAATGAGCAGTTCTTC,CAISVGDRVGVNEQFF
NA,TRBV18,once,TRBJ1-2,TGTGCCAGCTCACCCCTCGAGGGCGAGGGAGGCTACACCTTC,CASSPLEGEGGYTF
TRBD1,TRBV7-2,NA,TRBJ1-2,TGTGCCAGCAGCTTAGCGGGACAGGGGGGATTTGGCTACACCTTC,CASSLAGQGGFGYTF
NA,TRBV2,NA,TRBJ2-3,TGTGCCAGCAGGGGGCGGGGGCCGCAGTATTTT,CASRGRGPQYF
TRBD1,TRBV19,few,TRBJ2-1,TGTGCCAGTAGGCCGACAGGGGTCGGTGAGCAGTTCTTC,CASRPTGVGEQFF
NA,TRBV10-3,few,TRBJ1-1,TGTGCCATCAGAGAAGTTGGGCGGACGGGGAAGACTGAAGCTTTCTTT,CAIREVGRTGKTEAFF
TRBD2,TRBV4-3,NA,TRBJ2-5,TGCGCCAGCAGCCAAGATACTAGCGGTGGGTACCAAGAGACCCAGTACTTC,CASSQDTSGGYQETQYF
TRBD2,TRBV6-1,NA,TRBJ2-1,TGTGCCAGCAGTGACCTGTTAGCGGGGGGGTACAATGAGCAGTTCTTC,CASSDLLAGGYNEQFF